Given below is one T cell receptor beta chain in context. The V gene end was trimmed by 8 bases and the J gene end by 5 bases; junction bases not matched to a gene: 9. The germline CDR1 and CDR2 sequences are SNHLY and FYNNEI. The CDR3 sequence is 14 residues long. These data originate in a study of shared clonotypes between healthy human individuals. Looking at the study overall: Each donor contributed plates that comprised three CD4 naive, three CD4 memory, two CD8 naive and one CD8 memory.

Here immunoSEQ multiplex PCR was the method, and the copy in TCRdb shows in-frame clones only, minus some. The sample contains 650,000 to 750,000 clones, 72% of which appear only once. V gene TRBV2 combines with J gene TRBJ1-1, with TRBD1 identical over 9 bases. The source material was memory CD4+ T cells sorted from blood. The subset was: CD45RA-negative fraction. The source is a woman aged 30 to 39 in good health. The CDR3 loop reads CASSVEGTGTEAFF. The CDR3 DNA reads TGTGCCAGCTCCGTTGAGGGGACAGGGACTGAAGCTTTCTTT.